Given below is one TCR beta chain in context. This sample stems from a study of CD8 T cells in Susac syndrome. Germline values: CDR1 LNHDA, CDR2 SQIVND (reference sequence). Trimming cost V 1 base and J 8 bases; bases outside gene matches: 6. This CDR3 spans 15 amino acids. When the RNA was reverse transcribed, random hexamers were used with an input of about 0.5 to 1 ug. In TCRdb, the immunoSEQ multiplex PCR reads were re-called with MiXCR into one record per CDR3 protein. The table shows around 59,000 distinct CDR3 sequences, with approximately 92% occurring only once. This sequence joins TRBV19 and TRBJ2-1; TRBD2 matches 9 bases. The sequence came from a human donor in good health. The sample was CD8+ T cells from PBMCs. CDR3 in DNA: TGTGCCAGTAGTATAGGTAGCGGGGGAAGCGATGAGCAGTTCTTC. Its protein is CASSIGSGGSDEQFF.